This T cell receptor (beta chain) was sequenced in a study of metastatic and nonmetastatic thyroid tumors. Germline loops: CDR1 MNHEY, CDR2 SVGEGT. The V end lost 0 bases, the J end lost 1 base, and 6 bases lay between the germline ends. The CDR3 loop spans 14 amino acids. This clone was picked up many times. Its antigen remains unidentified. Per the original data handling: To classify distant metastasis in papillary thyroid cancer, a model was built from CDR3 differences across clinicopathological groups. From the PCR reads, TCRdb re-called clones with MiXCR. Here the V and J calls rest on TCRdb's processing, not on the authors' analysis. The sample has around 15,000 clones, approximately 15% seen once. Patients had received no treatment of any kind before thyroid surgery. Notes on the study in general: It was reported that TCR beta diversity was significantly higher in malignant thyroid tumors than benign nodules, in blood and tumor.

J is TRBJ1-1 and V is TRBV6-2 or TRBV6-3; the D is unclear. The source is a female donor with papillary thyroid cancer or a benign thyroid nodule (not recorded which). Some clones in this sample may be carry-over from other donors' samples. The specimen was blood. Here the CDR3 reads CASSYSESNTEAFF. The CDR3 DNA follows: TGTGCCAGCAGTTACTCGGAATCGAACACTGAAGCTTTCTTT.